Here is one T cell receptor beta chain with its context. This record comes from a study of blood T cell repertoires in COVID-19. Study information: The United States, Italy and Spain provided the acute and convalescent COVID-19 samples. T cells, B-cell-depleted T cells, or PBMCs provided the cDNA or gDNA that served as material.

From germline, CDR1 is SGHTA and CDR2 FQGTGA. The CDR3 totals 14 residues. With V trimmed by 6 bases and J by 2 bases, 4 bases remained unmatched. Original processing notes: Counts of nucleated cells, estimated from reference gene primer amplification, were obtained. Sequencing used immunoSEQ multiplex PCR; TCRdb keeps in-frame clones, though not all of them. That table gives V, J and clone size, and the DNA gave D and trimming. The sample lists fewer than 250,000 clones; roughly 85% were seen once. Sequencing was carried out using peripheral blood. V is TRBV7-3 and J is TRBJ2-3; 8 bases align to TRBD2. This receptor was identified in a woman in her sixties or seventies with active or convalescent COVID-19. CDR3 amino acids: CASRAGATTDTQYF. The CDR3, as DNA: TGTGCCAGCAGAGCGGGGGCCACCACAGATACGCAGTATTTT.